Listed below are T cell receptor beta chains from one sample, sequenced in a study of shared clonotypes between healthy human individuals. Sequencing used immunoSEQ multiplex PCR; TCRdb keeps in-frame clones, though not all of them. The repertoire holds 1.6 million or so clones, over 95% seen once, with approximately 1.2% in the top ten. The sample comprised naive CD4+ T cells sorted from blood. These receptors all come from a man in his thirties or forties in good health. Each CDR3 is given with its conserved first and last residue. A D gene is named only where the DNA matches it firmly. Some rows mark clone size as missing; the rest say once, few, many or name a class of expanded clone.

clone size	V gene	J gene	D gene	CDR3 protein	CDR3 DNA
-	TRBV28	TRBJ2-7	-	CASSTISYEQYF	TGTGCCAGCAGTACCATAAGCTACGAGCAGTACTTC
once	TRBV19	TRBJ2-1	-	CASSMTLYNEQFF	TGTGCCAGTAGCATGACGCTCTACAATGAGCAGTTCTTC
-	TRBV29-1	TRBJ2-5	-	CSVDAETQYF	TGCAGCGTTGACGCGGAGACCCAGTACTTC
-	TRBV29-1	TRBJ2-5	TRBD1	CSVGPQGAGETQYF	TGCAGCGTTGGCCCGCAGGGGGCGGGAGAGACCCAGTACTTC
-	TRBV15	TRBJ2-5	TRBD2	CATSRRLAGTQYF	TGTGCCACCAGCAGACGACTAGCGGGGACCCAGTACTTC
once	TRBV4-3	TRBJ2-7	-	CASSPSSGLTHYEQYF	TGCGCCAGCAGCCCCTCCAGCGGTCTCACCCACTACGAGCAGTACTTC
-	TRBV4-1	TRBJ1-2	-	CASSQSGLGGYTF	TGCGCCAGCAGCCAATCTGGGCTTGGTGGCTACACCTTC
-	TRBV5-1	TRBJ2-3	-	CASTLSPFVEDTQYF	TGCGCCAGCACCCTCTCGCCCTTTGTGGAAGATACGCAGTATTTT
once	TRBV6-1	TRBJ2-2	-	CASSRSPESVELFF	TGTGCCAGCAGCCGGAGCCCTGAGTCCGTAGAGCTGTTTTTT
-	TRBV6-5	TRBJ2-1	TRBD2	CASSYAGAGYNEQFF	TGTGCCAGCAGTTACGCGGGAGCAGGGTACAATGAGCAGTTCTTC
-	TRBV5-1	TRBJ2-7	-	CASSLVAESYERYF	TGCGCCAGCAGCTTGGTAGCGGAGTCCTACGAGCGGTACTTC
-	TRBV9	TRBJ2-1	-	CASSLEGAGSFAYNEQFF	TGTGCCAGCAGCCTAGAGGGTGCAGGGTCCTTCGCCTACAATGAGCAGTTCTTC
-	TRBV4-3	TRBJ2-7	-	CASSQEVWGSYEQYF	TGCGCCAGCAGCCAAGAGGTTTGGGGATCCTACGAGCAGTACTTC
-	TRBV19	TRBJ2-7	TRBD1	CASSIRDRGNYEQYF	TGTGCCAGTAGTATCCGGGACAGGGGAAATTACGAGCAGTACTTC
-	TRBV7-9	TRBJ2-1	-	CASSLEGDFNEQFF	TGTGCCAGCAGCTTAGAGGGGGACTTCAATGAGCAGTTCTTC